A selection of T cell receptor beta chains follows, all from one sample in a study of shared clonotypes between healthy human individuals. Only in-frame clones appear in the TCRdb table, and some are missing; sequencing was by immunoSEQ multiplex PCR. The sample lists some 2 million clones; 85% to 95% were seen once. The sample consisted of naive CD4+ T cells sorted from blood. The source is a man between 18 and 29 years old in good health. CDR3s include the opening cysteine and the closing phenylalanine or tryptophan. A D gene is named only where the DNA matches it firmly. Expanded clones get a size class; other rows say once, few or many, or leave the size out.

clone_size	v_call	j_call	d_call	cdr3_aa	cdr3_nt
once	TRBV10-3	TRBJ1-4	TRBD1	CAISDGQGNEKLFF	TGTGCCATCAGTGATGGACAGGGGAATGAAAAACTGTTTTTT
-	TRBV28	TRBJ2-7	-	CASSLYRASYEQYF	TGTGCCAGCAGTTTATACAGGGCTTCCTACGAGCAGTACTTC
-	TRBV6-5	TRBJ1-6	-	CASRMTGSDSPLHF	TGTGCCAGCAGGATGACAGGATCCGATTCACCCCTCCACTTT
-	TRBV6-5	TRBJ2-7	-	CASRRSVPYEQYF	TGTGCCAGCAGACGGTCAGTTCCCTACGAGCAGTACTTC
once	TRBV7-6	TRBJ1-6	-	CASSWGDGRDSPLHF	TGTGCCAGCAGCTGGGGGGACGGGAGGGACTCACCCCTCCACTTT
-	TRBV28	TRBJ1-2	-	CASSPPYANYGYTF	TGTGCCAGCAGTCCACCGTATGCTAACTATGGCTACACCTTC
-	TRBV7-6	TRBJ2-7	TRBD1	CASSLETGTGVGEQYF	TGTGCCAGCAGCTTAGAAACGGGGACAGGGGTAGGCGAGCAGTACTTC
-	TRBV6-1	TRBJ2-3	TRBD2	CASSSLASTDTQYF	TGTGCCAGCAGTTCACTAGCGTCCACAGATACGCAGTATTTT
-	TRBV5-4	TRBJ2-3	TRBD2	CASSLGLAGYTDTQYF	TGTGCCAGCAGCTTGGGCCTAGCGGGTTACACAGATACGCAGTATTTT
-	TRBV2	TRBJ2-7	TRBD2	CASSEVFGKRGFTYEQYF	TGTGCCAGCAGTGAAGTTTTCGGGAAGCGGGGGTTCACCTACGAGCAGTACTTC
-	TRBV6-6	TRBJ2-7	TRBD2	CASSYSRPSGSYEQYF	TGTGCCAGCAGTTACTCGAGGCCTAGCGGTTCCTACGAGCAGTACTTC
few	TRBV28	TRBJ1-6	TRBD1	CASSQDRGNSPLHF	TGTGCCAGCAGTCAGGACAGGGGAAATTCACCCCTCCACTTT
once	TRBV6-6	TRBJ2-7	-	CASSLTEGSYEQYF	TGTGCCAGCAGCCTTACGGAGGGAAGCTACGAGCAGTACTTC
once	TRBV18	TRBJ2-1	-	CASSPNRIEQFF	TGTGCCAGCTCACCTAATAGGATTGAGCAGTTCTTC
few	TRBV7-2	TRBJ1-1	-	CASSSGPGMNTEAFF	TGTGCCAGCAGCTCAGGTCCGGGGATGAACACTGAAGCTTTCTTT
once	TRBV19	TRBJ1-1	-	CASSIYASEAFF	TGTGCCAGTAGCATCTACGCCTCTGAAGCTTTCTTT
-	TRBV10-3	TRBJ2-2	TRBD2	CAISEWLASGTNTGELFF	TGTGCCATCAGTGAGTGGTTGGCTAGCGGGACCAACACCGGGGAGCTGTTTTTT
-	TRBV5-6	TRBJ1-4	-	CASSLFKEREDTNEKLFF	TGTGCCAGCAGCTTGTTCAAAGAGAGGGAGGACACTAATGAAAAACTGTTTTTT
-	TRBV7-2	TRBJ2-7	-	CASSFSPDGYEQYF	TGTGCCAGCAGCTTTTCTCCGGACGGATACGAGCAGTACTTC
-	TRBV5-4	TRBJ2-1	TRBD2	CASSLGGRLYNEQFF	TGTGCCAGCAGCTTGGGCGGGAGGCTTTACAATGAGCAGTTCTTC
-	TRBV28	TRBJ2-7	TRBD1	CASSLLGQGVNEQYF	TGTGCCAGCAGTTTATTGGGGCAGGGGGTAAACGAGCAGTACTTC
-	TRBV28	TRBJ2-7	-	CASSTTGTYLGGYF	TGTGCCAGCAGTACTACGGGGACCTATTTGGGCGGGTACTTC
-	TRBV2	TRBJ2-7	TRBD1	CASGGTGTTFSEQYF	TGTGCCAGCGGGGGGACAGGGACAACTTTTTCCGAGCAGTACTTC
-	TRBV5-6	TRBJ1-4	TRBD1	CASSDTGGTNEKLFF	TGTGCCAGCAGCGACACAGGGGGAACTAATGAAAAACTGTTTTTT
-	TRBV30	TRBJ1-5	TRBD1	CAWGQGRQPQHF	TGTGCCTGGGGACAGGGGCGCCAGCCCCAGCATTTT
-	TRBV19	TRBJ2-7	-	CASSIDFKVPYSEQYF	TGTGCCAGTAGTATAGATTTCAAGGTCCCCTATAGCGAGCAGTACTTC
-	TRBV10-2	TRBJ1-6	-	CASSESGGNSPLHF	TGCGCCAGCAGTGAGTCGGGGGGGAATTCACCCCTCCACTTT
-	TRBV30	TRBJ2-7	-	CAWSEGPWLAYEQYF	TGTGCCTGGAGTGAAGGTCCCTGGCTGGCCTACGAGCAGTACTTC
-	TRBV5-6	TRBJ1-6	TRBD1	CASSSGTGADSPLHF	TGTGCCAGCAGCTCCGGCACAGGGGCGGATTCACCCCTCCACTTT
-	TRBV2	TRBJ1-3	TRBD1	CASRTGKGNTIYF	TGTGCCAGCAGGACAGGGAAAGGAAACACCATATATTTT
-	TRBV19	TRBJ1-3	-	CASSTQPVSGNTIYF	TGTGCCAGTAGTACTCAGCCGGTCTCTGGAAACACCATATATTTT
once	TRBV28	TRBJ1-6	-	CASGREPRSPLHF	TGTGCCAGCGGAAGGGAACCCCGTTCACCCCTCCACTTT
-	TRBV28	TRBJ2-7	TRBD1	CASRPGTGRGDEQYF	TGTGCCAGCAGACCCGGGACAGGGCGTGGGGACGAGCAGTACTTC
-	TRBV18	TRBJ1-3	TRBD1	CASSPVGQASGNTIYF	TGTGCCAGCTCACCGGTAGGACAGGCTTCTGGAAACACCATATATTTT
-	TRBV5-6	TRBJ2-7	-	CASSLRSTGNSEQYF	TGTGCCAGCAGCTTGAGGAGCACAGGGAACTCGGAGCAGTACTTC
-	TRBV5-8	TRBJ1-6	-	CASSSSTPGSPLHF	TGTGCCAGCAGCTCATCCACTCCAGGTTCACCCCTCCACTTT
-	TRBV25-1	TRBJ2-2	-	CASRSRKMNTGELFF	TGTGCCAGCAGAAGCAGGAAAATGAACACCGGGGAGCTGTTTTTT
-	TRBV5-1	TRBJ2-2	TRBD1	CASSVTGITGELFF	TGCGCCAGCAGCGTGACAGGGATCACCGGGGAGCTGTTTTTT
-	TRBV5-1	TRBJ1-6	-	CASSLAPDMSSPLHF	TGCGCCAGCAGCTTGGCCCCGGACATGAGTTCACCCCTCCACTTT
-	TRBV7-2	TRBJ1-5	-	CASSLAGGPQPQHF	TGTGCCAGCAGCTTAGCGGGGGGCCCCCAGCCCCAGCATTTT
-	TRBV6-1	TRBJ2-7	-	CASSEYGSSYEQYF	TGTGCCAGCAGTGAATACGGCAGCTCCTACGAGCAGTACTTC
-	TRBV6-1	TRBJ1-6	-	CASILDSSYNSPLHF	TGTGCCAGCATTCTAGACAGCTCCTATAATTCACCCCTCCACTTT
-	TRBV2	TRBJ2-2	-	CASSDPGENTGELFF	TGTGCCAGCAGTGACCCAGGGGAGAACACCGGGGAGCTGTTTTTT
-	TRBV6-5	TRBJ2-7	TRBD2	CASSYSGTSSYEQYF	TGTGCCAGCAGTTACTCCGGGACTAGCTCCTACGAGCAGTACTTC
-	TRBV6-1	TRBJ2-3	-	CASSPGDGDTQYF	TGTGCCAGCAGTCCGGGAGACGGGGATACGCAGTATTTT
few	TRBV11-3	TRBJ2-2	-	CASRPTGTGELFF	TGTGCCAGCAGACCTACGGGGACCGGGGAGCTGTTTTTT
-	TRBV7-2	TRBJ1-5	-	CASSLMDSNQPQHF	TGTGCCAGCAGCTTAATGGATAGCAATCAGCCCCAGCATTTT
once	TRBV14	TRBJ2-6	-	CASSQMGAGANVLTF	TGTGCCAGCAGCCAAATGGGGGCTGGGGCCAACGTCCTGACTTTC
-	TRBV18	TRBJ2-1	-	CASSPPIGSTNEQFF	TGTGCCAGCTCACCCCCTATTGGTAGCACCAATGAGCAGTTCTTC
-	TRBV5-6	TRBJ1-2	-	CASASNYGYTF	TGTGCCAGCGCTTCTAACTATGGCTACACCTTC
-	TRBV5-6	TRBJ2-1	TRBD2	CASSLVAFLAGGQNEQFF	TGTGCCAGCAGCTTGGTGGCGTTTCTAGCGGGAGGGCAAAATGAGCAGTTCTTC
-	TRBV10-3	TRBJ2-4	TRBD1	CAISGTGSGDIQYF	TGTGCCATCAGTGGGACAGGATCAGGAGACATTCAGTACTTC
-	TRBV25-1	TRBJ2-6	-	CASSEDGRGPWGANVLTF	TGTGCCAGCAGTGAAGATGGCAGGGGCCCATGGGGGGCCAACGTCCTGACTTTC
-	TRBV6-5	TRBJ1-6	-	CASKRDSLSPLHF	TGTGCCAGCAAACGGGACTCTTTATCGCCCCTCCACTTT
-	TRBV15	TRBJ1-2	-	CATSRDPGLKNRMDF	TGTGCCACCAGCAGGGACCCGGGGTTGAAGAATCGAATGGACTTC
-	TRBV30	TRBJ2-5	TRBD2	CAWAGGTETQYF	TGTGCCTGGGCGGGGGGCACAGAGACCCAGTACTTC
-	TRBV7-2	TRBJ2-6	-	CASSLVGSSGANVLTF	TGTGCCAGCAGCTTAGTGGGCAGCTCTGGGGCCAACGTCCTGACTTTC
-	TRBV12-2	TRBJ1-6	-	CASRFTTVWDSPLHF	TGTGCAAGTCGCTTTACTACGGTCTGGGATTCACCCCTCCACTTT